This TCR beta chain comes out of a study of blood T cell repertoires in COVID-19. Whole-study context: PBMCs, B-cell-depleted T cells, or T cells provided the cDNA or gDNA that made up the material.

The V and J ends lost 4 bases and 10 bases respectively, with 16 bases between them. CDR3 length: 13 residues. Per germline, CDR1 LNHDA and CDR2 SQIVND (reference sequence). The table came from immunoSEQ multiplex PCR; TCRdb's copy has only in-frame clones and leaves some out. The sample lists hundreds of thousands of clones; about 87% were seen once. This TCR was recovered from a woman aged 55-70 years with COVID-19, enrolled during active disease. This chain uses TRBV19 with TRBJ1-2; D gene unclear. The sample consisted of peripheral blood. The CDR3 coding sequence is TGTGCCAGTAGTAGGAGGGCTCGGGAGGACTACACCTTC. As protein: CASSRRAREDYTF.